The 3 T cell receptor beta chains given below trace back to one sample, sequenced in a study of blood T cells in healthy people across ages. A second 7 to 11 cycle PCR used barcoded and J-beta primers. TCRdb ran MiXCR on the 5' RACE reads and lists one entry per CDR3 protein. This sample has 650,000 to 1,000,000 distinct CDR3 sequences, with about 47% found just once. The sample taken for sequencing was blood. The receptors were sampled from a man at least 80 years old in good health.

The chain combines TRBV20-1 with TRBJ1-2; a possible D gene is TRBD1 (5 bases). This CDR3 is built from 13 residues. Germline V gene lookup returns CDR1 DFQATT and CDR2 SNEGSKA (reference sequence). V lost 0 bases and J lost 10, with 15 bases in between. As DNA, the CDR3 is TGCAGTGCTAGAGATCTTGATACAGGTCTCTACACCTTC. Translated: CSARDLDTGLYTF.

The chain joins TRBV6-6 to TRBJ1-1; tentatively, D is TRBD1 (6 bases). Germline V gene sequence: CDR1 MNHNY, CDR2 SVGAGI (reference sequence). Between the trimmed V and J ends, which lost 0 bases and 5 bases, there was a span of 10 bases. This CDR3 has 14 amino acids. CDR3 in amino acids: CASSYSDSWTEAFF. The CDR3 DNA follows: TGTGCCAGCAGTTACTCGGACAGTTGGACTGAAGCTTTCTTT.

The CDR3 reads CASSQTGVVDTQYF. CDR3 sequence (DNA): TGCGCCAGCAGCCAAACGGGTGTAGTAGATACGCAGTATTTT. This sequence joins TRBV4-3 and TRBJ2-3, with unresolved D. Trimming left V 2 bases short and J 5 bases short, with 11 bases between. The CDR3 has 14 amino acids. The germline CDR1 and CDR2 sequences are LGHNA and YSLEER.